This T cell receptor (beta chain) originates from a study of blood T cell repertoires in COVID-19. Study at large: The cDNA or gDNA used as material had been derived from T cells, B-cell-depleted T cells, or PBMCs.

Clones were sequenced by immunoSEQ multiplex PCR, and TCRdb holds only the in-frame ones, with some missing. This sample yields under 200,000 clones, of which about four fifths are seen a single time; 9.5% to 12% belongs to the top ten. The germline V gene has CDR1 SGHNT and CDR2 YYREEE (reference sequence). The CDR3 has 15 residues. The V gene end was trimmed by 4 bases and the J gene end by 2 bases; junction bases not matched to a gene: 6. Participant-given clinical history determined each cohort assignment. The chain uses TRBV5-4 and TRBJ2-7, with TRBD2 matching 10 bases. This TCR derives from a man in his fifties who had recovered from COVID-19. Sequenced material: PBMCs or T cells enriched from blood (not recorded which). CDR3 nucleotides: TGTGCCAGCAGCCCAAGGACTAGCGGAGCCTACGAGCAGTACTTC. As protein: CASSPRTSGAYEQYF.